The T cell receptor beta chain described here comes from a study of blood T cell repertoires in COVID-19 (dated by TCRdb to 2018 to 2021). Describing the broader study: Samples from collaborators originated in the United States, Italy and Spain and spanned both the acute and convalescent phases of COVID-19. The material from the prospective study consisted of cDNA or gDNA derived from T cells, B-cell-depleted T cells, or PBMCs. The dataset comprised deeply sampled blood TCRbeta repertoires from subjects exposed to, actively infected with, or recovered from COVID-19. The repertoires were made available in a free public database intended to serve as a resource for research on the immune response to SARS-CoV-2. The samples were drawn from the first 160 participants of the ongoing ImmuneRACE study and from 950 to 1,500 subjects provided by 6 global collaborators. Sample metadata almost always included a de-identified subject ID, COVID-19 status, age in years and sex. Where available, HLA class I and class II types were obtained from metadata supplied by the sample provider rather than from assay-based typing.

The immunoSEQ Assay, a bias-controlled multiplex PCR, was used to amplify TCRbeta CDR3 regions from genomic DNA. The original methods were these. Within the assay, amplification of reference gene primers was used to estimate how many nucleated cells each sample contained. Sequence reads were collapsed and filtered to measure the absolute abundance of every unique TCRbeta CDR3 rearrangement. For each sample, productive Simpson clonality was calculated as the square root of Simpson's diversity index over productive rearrangements. Here the immuneACCESS table is served through TCRdb, limited to in-frame sequences with V and J called. Missing clones are a known gap in these copies; in checked studies unresolved V genes cover under half, and the rest lacks a known reason. The DNA was the basis for D and trimming; V, J and clone size are from that table. This sample gives 150,000 to 200,000 clones in total; about 86% of them show up just once. 9.5% to 15% of the sample belongs to the ten largest clones.

As regards this clone: The specificity of this receptor is unknown. Base qualities are not recorded, but no much larger clone differs from it by a single base.

Trimming leaves V shorter by 0 bases and J shorter by 1 base, with the junction holding 6 bases beyond the gene matches. From the germline V gene, CDR1 is SGHRS and CDR2 is YFSETQ. Including the terminal cysteine and phenylalanine, the CDR3 comprises 16 residues. Only the CDR3 DNA is retained, 48 bases long and in frame from the first base. Paper-wide results and their limitations: How much clinical and demographic metadata was included differed by source and by participant, and the metadata was provided uncurated.

At one collaborating source in Seattle, patients were enrolled during active infection and were followed longitudinally through the course of disease. The collaborating institutions used their own protocols to collect whole blood in K2EDTA tubes. For TCRbeta analysis, collaborators shipped samples as frozen whole blood, isolated PBMCs, or DNA extracted from either of those sample types. The V and J segments used are TRBV5-1 and TRBJ2-5; 7 central bases correspond to TRBD2. Material for sequencing was peripheral blood. The sequence was obtained from an older woman with COVID-19, enrolled during active disease. The CDR3 reads as follows: CASSLVSSGLQETQYF. The DNA reads as follows: TGCGCCAGCAGCTTGGTGTCTAGCGGACTCCAAGAGACCCAGTACTTC.